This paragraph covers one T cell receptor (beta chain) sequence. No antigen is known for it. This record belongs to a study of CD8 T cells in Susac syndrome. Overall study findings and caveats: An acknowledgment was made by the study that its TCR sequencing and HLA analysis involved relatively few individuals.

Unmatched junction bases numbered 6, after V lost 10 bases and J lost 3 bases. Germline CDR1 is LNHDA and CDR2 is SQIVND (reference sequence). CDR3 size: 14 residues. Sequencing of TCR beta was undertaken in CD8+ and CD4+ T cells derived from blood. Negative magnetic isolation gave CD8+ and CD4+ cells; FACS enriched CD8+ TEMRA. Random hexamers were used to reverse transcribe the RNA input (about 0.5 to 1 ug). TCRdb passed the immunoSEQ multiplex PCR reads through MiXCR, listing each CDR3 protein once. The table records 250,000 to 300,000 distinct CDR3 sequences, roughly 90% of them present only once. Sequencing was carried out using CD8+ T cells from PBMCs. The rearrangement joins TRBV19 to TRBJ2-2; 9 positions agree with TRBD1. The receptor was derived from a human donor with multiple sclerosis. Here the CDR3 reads CATAGTGYTGELFF. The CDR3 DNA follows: TGTGCCACCGCCGGGACAGGGTACACCGGGGAGCTGTTTTTT.